The 23 T cell receptor beta chains listed next were all sequenced from one sample in a study of OX40 agonist ivuxolimab in advanced cancers. Libraries were constructed by the immunoSEQ multiplex PCR assay. TCRdb holds this immuneACCESS table with in-frame rearrangements only. Some clones are missing; in checked studies, unresolved V genes explain under half, and the rest has no known cause. The sample table contains roughly 25,000 clones; only one count was recorded for approximately 70% of them. Approximately 18% of the sample goes to the ten largest clones. Source: CD4+ or CD8+ T cells sorted from blood, taken in a trial of the OX40 agonist ivuxolimab. The source of these receptors is an adult with an advanced solid tumor such as melanoma, head and neck, liver or kidney cancer.

The chain uses TRBV11-2 and TRBJ1-2; TRBD1 is a possible D gene (5 bases). V was cut by 2 bases and J by 7 bases, with 8 bases left in between. CDR1 is SGHAT and CDR2 is FQNNGV in the germline V gene. The CDR3 spans 12 residues. Written as DNA, the CDR3 is TGTGCCAGCAGCTTACAGGGTAGTGGCTACACCTTC. Translated, it gives CASSLQGSGYTF.

The chain uses TRBV7-8 and TRBJ2-3; a weak D match, TRBD2 (5 bases). Germline V CDR1 and CDR2: SGHVS, FQNEAQ. The CDR3 loop spans 14 amino acids. Trimming pared 1 base from V and 2 bases from J, leaving 7 bases between. The CDR3 bases are TGTGCCAGCAGCTTAGACGGGGTCACAGATACGCAGTATTTT. Its protein is CASSLDGVTDTQYF.

This clone was seen a handful of times. The chain uses TRBV7-3 and TRBJ1-2; D is possibly TRBD1 (5 bases). Trimming took 4 bases from V and 0 from J, leaving 15 bases between them. This CDR3 region has 16 residues. Germline lookup yields CDR1 SGHTA and CDR2 FQGTGA. The CDR3 is CASSSRDRGPNYGYTF. As DNA, the CDR3 is TGTGCCAGCAGCTCTCGGGACCGCGGGCCTAACTATGGCTACACCTTC.

The chain carries TRBV7-9 and TRBJ2-5, with D possibly being TRBD1 (6 bases). Trimming removed 1 base at V and 1 base at J, with 10 bases between. The germline gives CDR1 SEHNR, CDR2 FQNEAQ (reference sequence). The CDR3 has 15 residues. The CDR3 reads CASSLGTVLQETQYF. DNA for the CDR3: TGTGCCAGCAGCTTAGGGACAGTTCTCCAAGAGACCCAGTACTTC.

This rearrangement joins TRBV11-1 to TRBJ2-7, with D possibly matching TRBD1 (6 bases). V was shortened by 5 bases and J by 1 base, with 18 bases between the two germline ends. Germline CDR1 is SGHAT and CDR2 is FQDESV (reference sequence). The CDR3 sequence is 16 residues long. The CDR3 bases are TGTGCCAGCAGCGCCTCTGTAGGGGGTGGTTCCTACGAGCAGTACTTC. Its protein is CASSASVGGGSYEQYF.

The J gene is TRBJ2-7, the V gene TRBV7-8; 7 nucleotides agree with TRBD1. Germline V CDR1 and CDR2: SGHVS, FQNEAQ. The CDR3 has 17 residues. Unmatched junction bases numbered 13, after V lost 5 bases and J lost 0 bases. The CDR3 DNA is TGTGCCAGCAGCCCCTGGACCGGGACAGCCCTCTCCTACGAGCAGTACTTC. Amino acid sequence: CASSPWTGTALSYEQYF.

The gene calls are TRBV6-1 and TRBJ2-7; 9 nucleotides line up with TRBD1. The V gene end was trimmed by 2 bases and the J gene end by 1 base; junction bases not matched to a gene: 3. This CDR3 spans 15 amino acids. Germline CDR1 is MNHNS and CDR2 is SASEGT. CDR3 loop: CASSETGGGSYEQYF. CDR3 DNA: TGTGCCAGCAGTGAAACAGGGGGCGGATCCTACGAGCAGTACTTC.

The rearrangement uses TRBV10-3 and TRBJ2-3; 9 bases fit TRBD2. CDR3 size: 15 residues. Per the germline V gene, CDR1 is ENHRY and CDR2 is SYGVKD. The trim removed 4 bases at V and 6 bases at J, leaving 8 bases unmatched. The CDR3 here is CAISVAGGPGDTQYF. The DNA for the CDR3 is TGTGCCATCAGTGTTGCGGGGGGGCCAGGGGATACGCAGTATTTT.

This clone was recorded a few times. This chain joins TRBV30 and TRBJ2-2; 9 positions match TRBD1. Germline V CDR1 and CDR2: GTSNPN, SVGIG (reference sequence). With 4 bases clipped from V and 2 bases from J, the junction kept 8 bases outside the gene matches. The CDR3 has 16 residues. CDR3 residues: CAWIPPDRGNTGELFF. Here the CDR3 DNA reads TGTGCCTGGATCCCCCCGGACAGGGGTAACACCGGGGAGCTGTTTTTT.

The J gene is TRBJ1-4, the V gene TRBV9; a weak D match, TRBD1 (5 bases). CDR3 length equals 12 residues. Trimming stripped 7 bases from V and 5 bases from J, with 9 bases between. Germline V lookup: CDR1 SGDLS, CDR2 YYNGEE. CDR3 loop: CASGRDNEKLFF. The CDR3 bases are TGTGCCAGCGGTAGGGACAATGAAAAACTGTTTTTT.

This clone was picked up one time. The chain is built from TRBV7-6 and TRBJ2-5; 11 bases agree with TRBD2. J gave up 5 bases and V 5 bases, and 7 bases lay outside the gene matches. The CDR3 is 15 amino acids. Looked up from germline, CDR1 is SGHVS and CDR2 is FNYEAQ. DNA of the CDR3: TGTGCCAGCAGCCCTCGGGTAGCGGGGGGGGAGACCCAGTACTTC. Its translation is CASSPRVAGGETQYF.

The rearrangement links TRBV6-9 to TRBJ1-5, with 7 bases identical to TRBD1. This CDR3 is built from 15 residues. Trimming cost V 5 bases and J 6 bases; bases outside gene matches: 10. Germline-derived CDR1 and CDR2 are MNHGY and SVAAGI. Here the CDR3 reads CASSKIRGVGQPQHF. CDR3 nucleotide sequence: TGTGCCAGCAGTAAAATCAGGGGGGTTGGTCAGCCCCAGCATTTT.

The chain employs TRBV7-9 and TRBJ2-7; maybe TRBD1 (5 bases). Per the germline V gene, CDR1 is SEHNR and CDR2 is FQNEAQ (reference sequence). V shed 5 bases and J shed 3 bases, with 23 bases lying between them. The CDR3 spans 17 residues. CDR3 in DNA: TGTGCCAGCAGCCCCAGGGTGGGGAATCGGGCCGACTACGAGCAGTACTTC. This gives the protein CASSPRVGNRADYEQYF.

This clone was observed once. The chain is built from TRBV7-3 and TRBJ2-7, with 10 bases aligning to TRBD2. The CDR3 totals 14 residues. The V segment lost 2 bases and the J segment 5 bases; nucleotides outside the gene matches: 3. Germline V CDR1 and CDR2: SGHTA, FQGTGA. The DNA for the CDR3 is TGTGCCAGCAGCTTATTAGCGGGGGGCGACGAGCAGTACTTC. The encoded protein is CASSLLAGGDEQYF.

This sequence joins TRBV7-9 and TRBJ1-5; 7 bases fit TRBD1. Germline lookup yields CDR1 SEHNR and CDR2 FQNEAQ (reference sequence). J was trimmed by 5 bases and V by 2 bases; bases with no gene match: 9. The CDR3 totals 16 residues. CDR3 amino acids: CASSLSGTANYQPQHF. The CDR3 DNA follows: TGTGCCAGCAGCTTATCGGGGACAGCCAATTATCAGCCCCAGCATTTT.

This chain links TRBV7-6 with TRBJ1-3, with D maybe TRBD1 (5 bases). Germline V lookup: CDR1 SGHVS, CDR2 FNYEAQ. The CDR3 totals 16 residues. V was clipped by 1 base and J by 0 bases, with 10 bases between them. The chain's CDR3 is CASSLEGSSSGNTIYF. In DNA form, the CDR3 reads TGTGCCAGCAGCTTAGAGGGGAGCAGCTCTGGAAACACCATATATTTT.

For this clone: A much larger clone differs from this one at a single base, so this may be a read error. Additional DNA sequences in this sample encode the identical CDR3. V usage is TRBV7-9 and J usage is TRBJ1-1; D gene ambiguous. CDR3 length: 13 amino acids. Germline lookup yields CDR1 SEHNR and CDR2 FQNEAQ (reference sequence). CDR3 nucleotides: TGTGCCAGCAGCTTCGACATGAACACTGAAGCTTTCTTC. Translation: CASSFDMNTEAFF.

This clone is termed medium-sized (0.01 to 0.1%). V gene TRBV11-3 combines with J gene TRBJ2-7; D uncertain. CDR1 is SGHNT and CDR2 is YENEEA in the germline V gene. This CDR3 contains 12 residues. Trimming cost V 3 bases and J 5 bases, with 8 bases left between them. The CDR3 DNA sequence: TGTGCCAGCAGCTTGCCTATGAACGAGCAGTACTTC. It is translated as CASSLPMNEQYF.

A word on this clone: At one end the junction does not follow the germline gene, possibly because of a read error. CDR3 DNA sequence: TGTGCCAGTAGCGGGGGGGATGCCTACGAGCAGTACTTC. Translating it yields CASSGGDAYEQYF. The V gene is TRBV9, the J gene TRBJ2-7, with 11 bases identical to TRBD2. The CDR3 is made up of 13 amino acids. CDR1 and CDR2 from the germline V gene are SGDLS and YYNGEE.

This clone has only one observation. The chain carries TRBV5-1 and TRBJ2-1; 11 nucleotides match TRBD2. CDR1 is SGHRS, CDR2 YFSETQ, per germline. The CDR3 totals 17 residues. V shed 3 bases, J shed 4 bases, and the junction held 9 bases outside the gene matches. The CDR3 loop is CASSSLAGAYKYNEQFF. In nucleotides, the CDR3 is TGCGCCAGCAGCTCACTAGCGGGGGCTTATAAGTACAATGAGCAGTTCTTC.

V usage is TRBV9 and J usage is TRBJ2-1, with D perhaps matching TRBD1 or TRBD2 (5 bases each). V shed 0 bases and J shed 2 bases, with 9 bases lying between them. The V gene's germline CDR1 is SGDLS and CDR2 YYNGEE. This CDR3 region has 15 residues. The CDR3 coding sequence is TGTGCCAGCAGCGTAGGCCGGGGCCCCTACAATGAGCAGTTCTTC. Translation gives CASSVGRGPYNEQFF. The entire variable domain, with the rest obtained from reference TRBV9 and TRBJ2-1, is as follows: DSGVTQTPKHLITATGQRVTLRCSPRSGDLSVYWYQQSLDQGLQFLIQYYNGEERAKGNILERFSAQQFPDLHSELNLSSLELGDSALYFCASSVGRGPYNEQFFGPGTRLTVL.

J is TRBJ2-3 and V is TRBV27; 12 bases line up with TRBD2. The ends lost 0 bases at V and 5 bases at J; junction bases unmatched: 0. The germline V gene encodes CDR1 MNHEY and CDR2 SMNVEV (reference sequence). This CDR3 has 15 residues. The CDR3 DNA is TGTGCCAGCAGTTTATCGGGACTAGCGGGAGATACGCAGTATTTT. Protein: CASSLSGLAGDTQYF.

For the CDR3, the DNA is TGTGCCAGCAGCGTAGGTAGTGCCAGGGGCGGCTACACCTTC. Encoded protein: CASSVGSARGGYTF. This rearrangement joins TRBV9 to TRBJ1-2; a possible D gene is TRBD1 (6 bases). The CDR3 spans 14 residues. The V gene lost 0 bases and the J gene lost 8 bases, with 14 bases spanning the gap. Germline CDR1 reads SGDLS; CDR2 reads YYNGEE.